Given below is one TCR beta chain in context. Authors' processing steps: Amplification with reference gene primers provided the estimates of nucleated cell counts. This table comes from immunoSEQ multiplex PCR, and its TCRdb copy is limited to in-frame clones, with some not included. The DNA gave D and trimming, while V, J and clone size come from that table. Of 60,000 to 70,000 clones in the sample, about 82% were seen once. Per the germline V gene, CDR1 is MGHRA and CDR2 is YSYEKL. This CDR3 contains 14 residues. Trimming pared 4 bases from V and 5 bases from J, leaving 14 bases between. This sample is part of a study of blood T cell repertoires in COVID-19. Across the study: T cells, B-cell-depleted T cells, or PBMCs supplied cDNA or gDNA.

The chain recombines TRBV4-1 with TRBJ1-2; no reliable D call. The origin of this receptor is a human donor in a cohort sampled during active COVID-19. Sample: peripheral blood. The DNA of the CDR3 is TGCGCCAGCAGCCGAGCACCAGAGCGGTATGGCTACACCTTC. Its translation is CASSRAPERYGYTF.